The rows below give T cell receptor beta chains drawn from one sample of a study of blood T cell repertoires in COVID-19. Assay: immunoSEQ multiplex PCR; the TCRdb copy retains only in-frame clones and omits some. This sample carries 250,000 to 300,000 clones, 91% of them seen once, and the ten largest clones take 2% to 2.5%. Material: peripheral blood. The source of these receptors is a woman aged 30 to 39 with COVID-19, enrolled during active disease. The CDR3 runs from the conserved cysteine through the conserved F or W. D genes are given only for firm matches. Part of the rows lack a size; the others show once, few, many or a class for expanded clones.

clone_size j_call d_call v_call cdr3_length cdr3_nt cdr3_aa
. TRBJ1-4 . TRBV5-6 13 TGTGCCAGCAGCTTGCATATCGGGGAAAAACTGTTTTTT CASSLHIGEKLFF
. TRBJ2-7 TRBD1 TRBV3-1/TRBV3-2 12 TGTGCCACCGGGGACAGACTCTACGAGCAGTACTTC CATGDRLYEQYF
. TRBJ1-6 . TRBV25-1 14 TGTGCCAGCAAATCTGCACTCTCTAATTCACCCCTCCACTTT CASKSALSNSPLHF
once TRBJ2-7 TRBD2 TRBV10-2 20 TGCGCCAGCAGTGAGCATGTTGTGTTCATCCCAGCGGGATATACCTACGAGCAGTACTTC CASSEHVVFIPAGYTYEQYF
. TRBJ1-2 . TRBV2 14 TGTGCCAGCAGTGTCGACAGTCAGTCCTATGGCTACACCTTC CASSVDSQSYGYTF
. TRBJ1-2 . TRBV15 15 TGTGCCACCAGCAGAGATAAAGGATCTGGGGGCGGCTACACCTTC CATSRDKGSGGGYTF
. TRBJ1-5 . TRBV2 14 TGTGCCAGCAGTGATGAAAAGGGGAATCAGCCCCAGCATTTT CASSDEKGNQPQHF
. TRBJ2-7 . TRBV3-1/TRBV3-2 12 TGTGCCAGCAGCCTAGGAGAGGAGGCGCAGTACTTC CASSLGEEAQYF
. TRBJ1-1 . TRBV7-9 14 TGTGCCAGCAGCTCTAACAGGGAGAACACTGAAGCTTTCTTT CASSSNRENTEAFF
once TRBJ2-1 . TRBV4-1 15 TGCGCCAGCAGCCAAGTAGCGGAGGCCTACAATGAGCAGTTCTTC CASSQVAEAYNEQFF
. TRBJ1-2 . TRBV5-7 15 TGTGCCAGCAGCTTAACCGGGACAAATTGGCGGGGCTACACCTTC CASSLTGTNWRGYTF
. TRBJ1-3 . TRBV6-5 14 TGTGCCAGCATTCCAGGGAAAGCGGGAAACACCATATATTTT CASIPGKAGNTIYF
. TRBJ2-2 . TRBV5-1 12 TGCGCCAGCAGCTTCGACACCGGGGAGCTGTTTTTT CASSFDTGELFF
once TRBJ1-1 TRBD1 TRBV2 13 TGTGCCAGCAGCCCAGGGGGCTGGACTGAAGCTTTCTTT CASSPGGWTEAFF
. TRBJ1-5 TRBD1 TRBV7-8 15 TGTGCCAGCAGCCCTTGGGACAGTAGCAATCAGCCCCAGCATTTT CASSPWDSSNQPQHF
. TRBJ2-2 TRBD2 TRBV19 15 TGTGCCAGTAGTACAGACCTAGCGGGACCCGGGGAGCTGTTTTTT CASSTDLAGPGELFF
. TRBJ1-2 . TRBV29-1 13 TGCAGCGTTGATGGAGGGGATGACTATGGCTACACCTTC CSVDGGDDYGYTF
. TRBJ1-6 . TRBV7-9 16 TGTGCCAGCAGCTTAGCTACTTCACGGGAGAATTCACCCCTCCACTTT CASSLATSRENSPLHF
. TRBJ1-5 TRBD1 TRBV28 14 TGTGCCAGCAGTCCCTACAGGGGGCATCAGCCCCAGCATTTT CASSPYRGHQPQHF
once TRBJ2-3 TRBD1 TRBV15 16 TGTGCCACCAGCAGAGATCGGGGACAGGGCTCAGATACGCAGTATTTT CATSRDRGQGSDTQYF
. TRBJ1-4 . TRBV29-1 17 TGCAGCGCCAGCCGGGCTCCATTGGAGGGAACTAATGAAAAACTGTTTTTT CSASRAPLEGTNEKLFF
. TRBJ1-1 . TRBV29-1 13 TGCAGCGTAGAAAAACTTATGAACACTGAAGCTTTCTTT CSVEKLMNTEAFF
. TRBJ2-7 . TRBV15 12 TGTGCCACGGCGACTAAAAGCTACGAGCAGTACTTC CATATKSYEQYF
once TRBJ1-4 . TRBV12-3/TRBV12-4 11 TGTGCCAGCAGTTTAGGCAGGGAACTGTTTTTT CASSLGRELFF
. TRBJ2-3 . TRBV28 16 TGTGCCAGCAGTTCCACTAGCCTTCGGTTCACAGATACGCAGTATTTT CASSSTSLRFTDTQYF
. TRBJ1-2 TRBD1 TRBV7-2 15 TGTGCCAGCAGCTTGGGAACAGGGGGCCACTATGGCTACACCTTC CASSLGTGGHYGYTF
once TRBJ1-1 TRBD1 TRBV4-1 16 TGCGCCAGCAGCCCAAACAGGGGGGTGATGAACACTGAAGCTTTCTTT CASSPNRGVMNTEAFF
. TRBJ2-2 TRBD1 TRBV3-1/TRBV3-2 17 TGTGCCAGCAGCCAAGACTTGGGGACAGGGGGCAACGGGGAGCTGTTTTTT CASSQDLGTGGNGELFF
. TRBJ1-5 . TRBV24-1 14 TGTGCCACCAGTGGGGCTTATAGCAATCAGCCCCAGCATTTT CATSGAYSNQPQHF
. TRBJ2-7 TRBD1 TRBV30 15 TGTGCCTGGAGCAAAGGACAGGGGAAGTACTACGAGCAGTACTTC CAWSKGQGKYYEQYF
once TRBJ2-5 . TRBV15 15 TGTGCCACCAGCAGCTTGGTTTACAAGCAAGAGACCCAGTACTTC CATSSLVYKQETQYF
. TRBJ2-2 TRBD2 TRBV30 16 TGTGCCTGGAACCCGGGACTAGCGGGAGACACCGGGGAGCTGTTTTTT CAWNPGLAGDTGELFF
few TRBJ1-2 . TRBV29-1 13 TGCAGCGTTGGGGAGGGGTACGGGTATGGCTACACCTTC CSVGEGYGYGYTF
once TRBJ1-1 . TRBV18 16 TGTGCCAGCTCACCATCAGGGTCGCGCTCCTCCGAAGAAGCTTTCTTT CASSPSGSRSSEEAFF
. TRBJ1-3 . TRBV5-1 17 TGCGCCAGCAGCGCAGGGGACATTGGCCTCTCTGGAAACACCATATATTTT CASSAGDIGLSGNTIYF
. TRBJ1-1 . TRBV2 14 TGTGCCAGCAGCTCACAGGGAACCCGGACTGAAGCTTTCTTT CASSSQGTRTEAFF